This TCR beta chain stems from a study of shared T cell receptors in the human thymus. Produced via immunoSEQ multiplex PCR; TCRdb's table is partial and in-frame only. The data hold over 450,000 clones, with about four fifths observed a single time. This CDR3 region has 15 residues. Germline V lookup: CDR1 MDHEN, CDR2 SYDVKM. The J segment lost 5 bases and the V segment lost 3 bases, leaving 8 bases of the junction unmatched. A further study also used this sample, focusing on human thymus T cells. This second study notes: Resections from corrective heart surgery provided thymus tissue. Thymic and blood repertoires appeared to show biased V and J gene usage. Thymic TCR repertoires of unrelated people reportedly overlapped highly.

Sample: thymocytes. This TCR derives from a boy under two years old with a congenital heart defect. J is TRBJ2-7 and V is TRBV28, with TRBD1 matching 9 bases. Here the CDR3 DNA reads TGTGCCAGCAGTTTGGGACAGGGCGTGTGCGACGAGCAGTACTTC. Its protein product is CASSLGQGVCDEQYF.